This T cell receptor (beta chain) was found in a study of memory CD4+ T cells and cytomegalovirus serostatus. About the study: Of the healthy Belgian adults, several were CMV seropositive and about two dozen seronegative. Study-level findings and limits: Suggested: most of the CMV-linked TCR signature lies in CD4+ memory cells. Each of approximately 69 CMV-associated TCRbeta sequences occurred in one to five individuals.

Single viable CD3+CD4+CD8-CD45RO+ cells were sorted as the memory CD4+ T cells. Details on this clone: Antigen unknown.

As originally analysed: After removing out-of-frame reads, approximately 2.2 million distinct TCRbeta sequences remained. Produced via immunoSEQ multiplex PCR; TCRdb's table is partial and in-frame only. That table is the source of V, J and clone size, and D and trimming were worked out from the DNA. The table has some 50,000 clones, just over 75% seen once. This CDR3 is 12 amino acids long. The V end was cut by 7 bases, the J end by 9 bases, with 16 bases between. The V gene's germline CDR1 is SQVTM and CDR2 ANQGSEA. Sequencing input: memory CD4+ T cells from blood. The clonotype comes from an adult in good health and CMV-seronegative. The rearrangement joins TRBV29-1 to TRBJ2-1, with D perhaps matching TRBD1 or TRBD2 (5 bases each). The CDR3 loop is CSAYPGPSEQFF. The CDR3 nucleotides read TGCAGCGCTTATCCGGGACCAAGTGAGCAGTTCTTC.